Here is one TCR beta chain with its context. These data are taken from a study of blood T cell repertoires in COVID-19. The CDR3 has 15 residues. Per germline, CDR1 MNHEY and CDR2 SVGAGI. Unmatched junction bases numbered 6, after V lost 2 bases and J lost 7 bases. Generated by immunoSEQ multiplex PCR, the TCRdb table keeps only in-frame clones and is missing some. Of around 250,000 clones detected, around four fifths appear once; the ten largest clones hold approximately 5.9%. The rearrangement uses TRBV6-5 and TRBJ1-5; 9 bases line up with TRBD1. Sequenced sample: peripheral blood. The TCR was taken from a man older than 75 with acute or convalescent COVID-19. The CDR3: CASSYPQGAKQPQHF. CDR3 DNA sequence: TGTGCCAGCAGTTACCCACAGGGGGCGAAGCAGCCCCAGCATTTT.